A selection of T cell receptor beta chains follows, all from one sample in a study of blood T cell repertoires in COVID-19. TCRdb keeps only in-frame clones here, not all; method: immunoSEQ multiplex PCR. This repertoire shows 140,000 or so clones, 88% found once; its top ten account for over 2%. The sample was peripheral blood. The receptors shown here come from a human donor with COVID-19, enrolled during active disease. The donor label of this sample is uncertain. Both conserved end residues are part of each CDR3. D genes are given only for firm matches. Clone size is stated in some rows and not others, as once, few, many or a class when expanded.

-,TRBV19,-,TRBJ2-6,16,CASNKHSLSGANVLTF,TGTGCCAGTAATAAGCACTCTCTCTCTGGGGCCAACGTCCTGACTTTC
TRBD1,TRBV7-3,-,TRBJ2-6,18,CASSLRDSLNSGANVLTF,TGTGCCAGCAGCTTAAGGGACAGTCTGAACTCTGGGGCCAACGTCCTGACTTTC
-,TRBV19,-,TRBJ2-7,14,CASSIDGAPDRQYF,TGTGCCAGCAGTATAGATGGGGCCCCAGACCGGCAGTACTTC
-,TRBV27,-,TRBJ1-2,15,CASSPLGAGSYGYTF,TGTGCCAGCAGTCCCCTAGGGGCCGGGAGCTATGGCTACACCTTC
TRBD1,TRBV19,-,TRBJ1-5,14,CASSSTGGNQPQHF,TGTGCCAGTAGCTCGACAGGGGGAAATCAGCCCCAGCATTTT
TRBD2,TRBV7-9,-,TRBJ2-1,15,CASSPLAGDYNEQFF,TGTGCCAGCAGCCCTCTAGCGGGGGACTACAATGAGCAGTTCTTC
-,TRBV19,once,TRBJ1-2,15,CASSIARWRNYGYTF,TGTGCCAGTAGTATAGCCAGGTGGCGTAACTATGGCTACACCTTC
-,TRBV5-1,once,TRBJ2-3,15,CASSPGHQSTDTQYF,TGCGCCAGCAGCCCTGGACACCAAAGCACAGATACGCAGTATTTT
TRBD1,TRBV10-2,-,TRBJ2-1,13,CASTRQGENEQFF,TGCGCCAGCACTAGACAGGGAGAGAATGAGCAGTTCTTC
TRBD2,TRBV5-1,-,TRBJ2-2,15,CASSSTSDATGELFF,TGCGCCAGCAGTTCAACTAGCGACGCCACCGGGGAGCTGTTTTTT
-,TRBV11-2,-,TRBJ2-5,15,CASSFNTEGGETQYF,TGTGCCAGCAGCTTTAATACGGAGGGAGGAGAGACCCAGTACTTC
TRBD1,TRBV12-3/TRBV12-4,-,TRBJ1-2,13,CASRPGTGLGYTF,TGTGCCAGCAGACCCGGGACAGGGCTTGGCTACACCTTC
-,TRBV20-1,-,TRBJ2-1,11,CSARVYNEQFF,TGCAGTGCCCGCGTCTACAATGAGCAGTTCTTC
TRBD1,TRBV5-6,-,TRBJ1-1,14,CASSQINRGGEAFF,TGTGCCAGCAGCCAAATAAACAGGGGTGGGGAAGCTTTCTTT
TRBD1,TRBV28,-,TRBJ1-2,17,CASSTIGTALPSYGYTF,TGTGCCAGCAGCACCATCGGGACAGCCCTTCCAAGCTATGGCTACACCTTC
-,TRBV9,-,TRBJ1-6,18,CASSPRSSDRGLYSPLHF,TGTGCCAGCAGCCCTCGTAGTTCGGACAGAGGACTGTATTCACCCCTCCACTTT
TRBD2,TRBV6-1,-,TRBJ2-5,14,CASSDSGGLETQYF,TGTGCCAGCAGTGATAGCGGGGGGTTGGAGACCCAGTACTTC
TRBD1,TRBV18,-,TRBJ1-5,15,CASSQGQGWEQPQHF,TGTGCCAGCTCACAGGGACAGGGGTGGGAACAGCCCCAGCATTTT
TRBD1,TRBV6-6,-,TRBJ2-2,16,CASSPPSGQYTGELFF,TGTGCCAGCAGTCCCCCTTCGGGACAGTACACCGGGGAGCTGTTTTTT
-,TRBV7-9,-,TRBJ1-4,14,CASSPNRVRGKLFF,TGTGCCAGCAGCCCAAACAGGGTTCGTGGTAAACTGTTTTTT
-,TRBV20-1,-,TRBJ2-5,11,CSAQTRETQYF,TGCAGTGCTCAGACTCGGGAGACCCAGTACTTC
-,TRBV6-6,once,TRBJ1-2,12,CASSPSGDGYTF,TGTGCCAGCAGTCCCTCGGGGGATGGCTACACCTTC
-,TRBV11-2,-,TRBJ1-2,17,CASSLGHLQDLNYGYTF,TGTGCCAGCAGCTTAGGCCACCTACAGGATTTGAACTATGGCTACACCTTC
TRBD2,TRBV6-6,-,TRBJ2-3,15,CASSRPGGEVDTQYF,TGTGCCAGCAGCCGCCCGGGGGGTGAGGTAGATACGCAGTATTTT
-,TRBV18,-,TRBJ2-7,14,CASSPQGRGYEQYF,TGTGCCAGCTCACCACAGGGAAGGGGCTACGAGCAGTACTTC
-,TRBV6-2/TRBV6-3,-,TRBJ2-1,15,CASSWWGPIYNEQFF,TGTGCCAGCAGTTGGTGGGGCCCTATTTACAATGAGCAGTTCTTC
TRBD1,TRBV7-2,-,TRBJ1-1,16,CASSLRGDRAYTEAFF,TGTGCCAGCAGCTTAAGGGGGGACAGGGCCTACACTGAAGCTTTCTTT
-,TRBV3-1/TRBV3-2,-,TRBJ2-7,12,CASSPEGNEQYF,TGTGCCAGCAGCCCTGAGGGAAACGAGCAGTACTTC
-,TRBV12-3/TRBV12-4,-,TRBJ1-2,12,CASSFGEGGYTF,TGTGCCAGCAGTTTCGGGGAGGGTGGCTACACCTTC
-,TRBV24-1,-,TRBJ2-3,17,CATSDAGERVSTDTQYF,TGTGCCACCAGTGACGCTGGGGAGCGGGTTAGCACAGATACGCAGTATTTT
-,TRBV19,-,TRBJ2-1,16,CASSMKLGIIYNEQFF,TGTGCCAGTAGTATGAAACTAGGGATAATCTACAATGAGCAGTTCTTC
TRBD1,TRBV7-9,-,TRBJ1-2,13,CASSRDRAEGYTF,TGTGCCAGCAGCCGGGACAGGGCGGAGGGCTACACCTTC
-,TRBV5-1,once,TRBJ2-1,13,CASRTGSLNEQFF,TGCGCCAGCAGAACAGGTTCCCTCAATGAGCAGTTCTTC
-,TRBV5-6,-,TRBJ2-1,14,CASSLLSSYNEQFF,TGTGCCAGCAGCTTGCTGAGCTCCTACAATGAGCAGTTCTTC
-,TRBV4-1,few,TRBJ1-5,14,CASSLRPLDQPQHF,TGCGCCAGCAGCCTAAGACCCCTAGATCAGCCCCAGCATTTT
-,TRBV7-3,-,TRBJ1-1,14,CASSAQAPGTEAFF,TGTGCCAGCAGCGCACAGGCCCCCGGCACTGAAGCTTTCTTT
TRBD1,TRBV6-5,-,TRBJ2-6,14,CASRTGVGANVLTF,TGTGCCAGCCGGACAGGGGTAGGGGCCAACGTCCTGACTTTC
-,TRBV24-1,-,TRBJ2-3,15,CATMAGRTSTDTQYF,TGTGCCACCATGGCGGGGCGGACTAGCACAGATACGCAGTATTTT
-,TRBV11-2,-,TRBJ2-3,14,CASSPWEVPDTQYF,TGTGCCAGCAGCCCCTGGGAGGTTCCAGATACGCAGTATTTT
-,TRBV11-2,-,TRBJ2-7,15,CASSLGRGPTYEQYF,TGTGCCAGCAGCCTGGGGCGGGGGCCGACCTACGAGCAGTACTTC
TRBD1,TRBV7-9,-,TRBJ1-2,13,CASTQNRGEGYTF,TGTGCCAGCACCCAGAACAGGGGTGAGGGCTACACCTTC
-,TRBV5-1,-,TRBJ2-2,14,CASSTRTDTGELFF,TGCGCCAGCAGCACCCGGACAGACACCGGGGAGCTGTTTTTT
-,TRBV9,-,TRBJ2-7,15,CASSLADREAHEQYF,TGTGCCAGCAGCTTAGCCGACAGGGAGGCCCACGAGCAGTACTTC
TRBD1,TRBV30,-,TRBJ1-5,13,CAWSGQGNQPQHF,TGTGCCTGGAGCGGACAGGGCAATCAGCCCCAGCATTTT
-,TRBV7-9,-,TRBJ1-1,15,CASSPVGGKNTEAFF,TGTGCCAGCAGCCCCGTGGGGGGGAAGAACACTGAAGCTTTCTTT
-,TRBV2,-,TRBJ2-7,12,CASSEVREQGRF,TGTGCCAGCAGTGAAGTTAGGGAACAGGGAAGGTTC